These 9 T cell receptor beta chains originate from one sample sequenced in a study of T cells in pancreatic ductal adenocarcinoma. Selected pancreatic ductal adenocarcinoma patients had undergone surgery without neoadjuvant therapy. Generated by immunoSEQ multiplex PCR, the TCRdb table keeps only in-frame clones and is missing some. The sample has over 85,000 clones, nearly 95% seen once. Source material: PBMCs. The receptors derive from a human donor with pancreatic ductal adenocarcinoma.

The V gene is TRBV27, the J gene TRBJ2-7; D might be TRBD2 (6 bases). The V gene's germline CDR1 is MNHEY and CDR2 SMNVEV (reference sequence). Trimming stripped 4 bases from V and 3 bases from J, with 13 bases between. The CDR3 contains 14 residues. The CDR3 here is CASSSATAGYEQYF. Written as DNA, the CDR3 is TGTGCCAGCAGTTCTGCTACAGCGGGCTACGAGCAGTACTTC.

V gene TRBV29-1 combines with J gene TRBJ2-1, with TRBD2 identical over 11 bases. In germline, CDR1 is SQVTM, CDR2 ANQGSEA. The CDR3 covers 13 residues. The V gene end was trimmed by 4 bases and the J gene end by 9 bases; junction bases not matched to a gene: 5. The CDR3 reads CSVVPGLAAEQFF. CDR3 bases: TGCAGCGTTGTCCCGGGACTAGCGGCTGAGCAGTTCTTC.

In its sample, this clone was seen once. This chain uses TRBV7-8 with TRBJ2-7, with a tentative D call TRBD2 (6 bases). This CDR3 is 15 amino acids long. CDR1 is SGHVS, CDR2 FQNEAQ, per germline. V was cut by 6 bases and J by 1 base, with 16 bases left in between. The CDR3 sequence is CASRRDSQNSYEQYF. In nucleotides, the CDR3 is TGTGCCAGCAGACGGGACTCTCAAAATTCCTACGAGCAGTACTTC.

The chain joins TRBV30 to TRBJ2-1, with TRBD1 identical over 8 bases. J was trimmed by 5 bases and V by 6 bases; bases with no gene match: 6. The CDR3 loop spans 13 amino acids. CDR1 and CDR2 (germline): GTSNPN, SVGIG (reference sequence). The CDR3 DNA reads TGTGCCTGTCGTCGACAGGGGAACAATGAGCAGTTCTTC. Protein sequence: CACRRQGNNEQFF.

The chain joins TRBV6-5 to TRBJ2-3, with a weak D call TRBD1 (5 bases). The germline gives CDR1 MNHEY, CDR2 SVGAGI. Trimming removed 2 bases from V and 2 bases from J, with 11 bases in between. This CDR3 contains 15 residues. The CDR3 DNA reads TGTGCCAGCAGTTACAACAGGCGAACCACAGATACGCAGTATTTT. Residues: CASSYNRRTTDTQYF.

This clone has just one count. This rearrangement joins TRBV7-2 to TRBJ1-1; 8 bases fit TRBD1. The CDR3 length is 14 residues. Germline V CDR1 and CDR2: SGHTA, FQGNSA. Trimming at V came to 5 bases and at J to 4 bases, leaving 6 bases not matched to a gene. CDR3 amino acids: CASSRTGGGTEAFF. DNA for the CDR3: TGTGCCAGCAGCCGTACAGGGGGGGGCACTGAAGCTTTCTTT.

V usage is TRBV28 and J usage is TRBJ2-3; 10 nucleotides line up with TRBD2. This CDR3 is built from 17 residues. The V gene end was trimmed by 8 bases and the J gene end by 0 bases; junction bases not matched to a gene: 11. Germline CDR1 MDHEN, CDR2 SYDVKM. Here the CDR3 reads CASDLASGSVSTDTQYF. Here the CDR3 DNA reads TGTGCCAGCGATCTTGCTAGCGGGAGCGTAAGCACAGATACGCAGTATTTT.

This sequence joins TRBV7-2 and TRBJ1-1, with 7 positions matching TRBD1. CDR1 SGHTA and CDR2 FQGNSA come from the germline V gene. The CDR3 sequence is 15 residues long. Trimming cost V 4 bases and J 1 base; bases outside gene matches: 6. The CDR3 reads CASSSRRQGNTEAFF. CDR3 DNA: TGTGCCAGCAGCTCCAGGCGACAGGGGAACACTGAAGCTTTCTTT.

This clone has only one observation. The chain links TRBV7-2 to TRBJ2-5, with a weak D call TRBD2 (6 bases). V lost 3 bases and J 3 bases, leaving 11 bases between the germline ends. The germline gives CDR1 SGHTA, CDR2 FQGNSA. There are 14 residues in the CDR3. This CDR3 is CASSFHWGEETQYF. The DNA of the CDR3 is TGTGCCAGCAGCTTTCATTGGGGGGAAGAGACCCAGTACTTC.